Sequencing of this TCR beta chain was carried out in a study of blood T cells in healthy people across ages (dated by TCRdb to the mid-2010s). Describing the broader study: Template switching captured roughly one uniquely barcoded TCR beta cDNA molecule per two T cells in model experiments. The study analyzed two additional independent replicas of 1 million unique cDNA reads from the same blood draw for two donors, one aged 18 to 29 and one aged 80 or older. The donors were split into four age groups: young (average 16 years), middle-aged (39), aged (more than 60) and long-lived (more than 80). Age-related changes in TCR beta repertoire diversity were measured in the study by deep sequencing normalized with unique cDNA molecular identifiers. Study-level results and caveats: The percentage of naive T cells measured by flow cytometry correlated strongly with observed TCR beta diversity. As age increased, observed TCR beta diversity per million T cells dropped in a roughly linear way, and a significant reduction was already evident by age around 41. Because the CMV infection status of the donors was unknown, age-related changes in expanded clonotypes may potentially have been confounded. Compared with the aged group, the long-lived group had more naive CD4+ T cells, fewer expanded clones and increased TCR diversity, suggesting age selection. Estimates of total diversity based on one million sequenced T cells were considered lower bounds and underestimates. Bulk unsorted PBMC profiling prevented conclusive comparison of naive and antigen-experienced compartments.

The roughly 37 donors, aged about 6 to 95 years, were systemically healthy Caucasian individuals from Russia. About 9.8 milliliters of peripheral blood were drawn from each donor into EDTA-treated Vacutainer tubes. Ficoll-Paque density-gradient centrifugation was used to isolate PBMCs, with at least 7 million per sample. Total RNA was extracted from PBMCs with Trizol reagent, with at least 6 micrograms obtained per sample. For every donor, flow cytometry on a PBMC aliquot measured the percentage of naive CD45RAhigh/CD27high T cells. With regard to this clonotype: Its antigen remains undetermined. The record has no base qualities; no much larger clone is one base away.

To prepare the library, 5' RACE was applied. Sequencing was performed on an Illumina HiSeq 2500. A second about 7 to 11 cycle PCR used a sample-barcoded 5' primer and a J-beta primer mix. A unique molecular identifier was introduced onto each TCR beta cDNA molecule by a template-switch 5' adaptor carrying 12 random nucleotides. Each sample yielded at least 2.5 million CDR3-containing paired-end reads. First-strand cDNA synthesis was performed from all RNA using the Mint cDNA synthesis kit, with priming by a TRBC-specific oligonucleotide. After uracil-DNA glycosylase treatment, a first 18-cycle PCR used universal primers M1SS and BC2_uni_R on all cDNA. The authors' analysis ran thus. For normalization, 1 million high-quality reads were randomly selected from each sample, with every read carrying a distinct molecular identifier. Reads sharing molecular identifiers were discarded rather than binned into consensus sequences. MiTCR, run with a Q25 quality threshold and the strictest error-elimination algorithm, handled CDR3 identification, clonotype clustering and error correction. Lower-bound total TCR beta diversity was estimated with a nonparametric unseen species model using Euler transformation. TCRdb passed the public sequencing reads through fastp at Q25 and MiXCR, retaining productive beta sequences. Duplicate CDR3 protein sequences are folded into a single record with the most common DNA and genes. It is TCRdb's table, rather than the study itself, that gives the V and J calls and clone size. This sample comprises 900,000 to 950,000 distinct CDR3 sequences, around 29% of them detected only once. 10% to 13% of the sample goes to the ten largest clones.

This same sample was also part of a study on T cells of mothers and their children. As that second paper reports: The donors were nine systemically healthy Caucasian individuals, made up of three mothers and their six children. cDNA synthesis consumed the entire amount of extracted RNA, loaded at approximately 1.5 ug RNA in each 15 ul reaction. In the second PCR, sample barcodes and 2-4 random nucleotides were introduced via the M1S primer. More than 8 million TCR beta CDR3 reads were obtained from each mother, and 2.5 million to 3 million reads were obtained from each child. TCR recombination output is similarly shaped by thymic selection in related and unrelated pairs, with a minor effect exerted by inherited differences. Normalized repertoire overlap was always found to be slightly, but never significantly, higher in related mother-child pairs than in unrelated mother-child pairs. No persistent microchimeric T cell clones were found, with a detection sensitivity of 75 to 100 clones per million clonotypes. Deep NGS was used in the study to compare the TCR beta repertoires of mothers and children and to look for features that separate related mother-child pairs from unrelated individuals. The mean age was about 37 +/- 4 years for the mothers and roughly 11 +/- 4 years for the children. After adapters were ligated using NEBNext reagents, the libraries underwent 100+100 nt paired-end sequencing on an Illumina HiSeq 2000. To prevent cross-contamination, the mother and child libraries were prepared one month apart and sequenced in separate runs. Between about 500,000 and 2,100,000 distinct TCR beta clonotypes were identified per donor. Naive TCR beta clonotypes were estimated from low-frequency clonotypes matched to each donor's FACS-determined naive share, without sorting.

The sequence came from a woman between 40 and 55 years old in good health. The sequenced sample was blood.

The sequence in DNA is TGTGCCAGCACTAACGCGGGACGGGGGGGTTGGGAGACCCAGTACTTC. It translates to CASTNAGRGGWETQYF. The sequence is built from TRBV28 and TRBJ2-5, with 8 bases in between that match TRBD2. The CDR3 goes from the cysteine to the phenylalanine over 16 residues. CDR3 DNA is the only sequence kept; it has 48 bases, read in frame from the first base. CDR1 MDHEN and CDR2 SYDVKM are derived from the germline V gene. V is cut back by 7 bases and J by 5 bases, with 15 bases in the junction unmatched. Reference TRBV28 and TRBJ2-5 genes cover what lies past the CDR3, so the full variable domain is DVKVTQSSRYLVKRTGEKVFLECVQDMDHENMFWYRQDPGLGLRLIYFSYDVKMKEKGDIPEGYSVSREKKERFSLILESASTNQTSMYLCASTNAGRGGWETQYFGPGTRLLVL.